Following are 4 T cell receptor beta chains from one sample sequenced in a study of Graves' ophthalmopathy and Graves' hyperthyroidism. The TCR beta CDR3 regions underwent amplification from RNA transcripts. The first-round RT-PCR employed HTBI primers together with the Qiagen OneStep RT-PCR kit. A multiplex PCR was then performed as the second round. TCRdb reprocessed the multiplex PCR reads with MiXCR, giving one entry per CDR3 protein. The sample comprises a few hundred thousand distinct CDR3 sequences, less than 20% of which are singletons, and 5.5% to 7% rests with the top ten. The sample comprised peripheral blood. The receptors were sampled from a woman in her late teens or twenties with stable Graves' hyperthyroidism.

Only a few counts were recorded for this clonotype. The chain combines TRBV27 with TRBJ1-2; 7 bases are a match to TRBD1. Per the germline V gene, CDR1 is MNHEY and CDR2 is SMNVEV (reference sequence). V shed 7 bases and J 7 bases; nucleotides not matched to a gene: 12. The CDR3 has 14 amino acids. The CDR3 spells CASTSAPGGVGYTF. The CDR3 DNA sequence: TGTGCCAGCACGTCCGCCCCAGGGGGAGTTGGCTACACCTTC.

This clonotype was counted a few times. The rearrangement joins TRBV12-3 or TRBV12-4 to TRBJ2-7, with a possible D match to TRBD2 (5 bases). The V end lost 11 bases, the J end lost 6 bases, and 11 bases lay between the germline ends. The CDR3 sequence is 10 residues long. CDR3 in amino acids: CALAQFEQYF. In DNA form, the CDR3 reads TGTGCCCTAGCCCAATTCGAGCAGTACTTC.

Worth noting for this clonotype: With a much larger clone just one base away, this may be a read error. CDR3 bases: TGTGCCAGCAGCGTCGGAGAAGCGGGGGGGAGGGAGTCCCAGTACTTC. It yields the protein CASSVGEAGGRESQYF. The V call is TRBV9, the J call TRBJ2-5, with 10 positions matching TRBD2. This CDR3 comprises 16 residues. Germline V lookup: CDR1 SGDLS, CDR2 YYNGEE. The V segment lost 2 bases and the J segment 9 bases; nucleotides outside the gene matches: 13.

This clonotype appeared many times. The CDR3 DNA reads as TGCGCCAGCAGCCAACCGGGACTAGCGGGGGGAACGAACACCGGGGAGCTGTTTTTT. Residues: CASSQPGLAGGTNTGELFF. This chain connects TRBV4-1 to TRBJ2-2; 15 nucleotides agree with TRBD2. The length of the CDR3 is 19 residues. Germline-derived CDR1 and CDR2 are MGHRA and YSYEKL. Trimming took 2 bases from V and 0 from J; bases not matched to a gene: 4.